The subject of this entry is one T cell receptor (beta chain). Its antigen remains unknown. The V gene's germline CDR1 is SQVTM and CDR2 ANQGSEA. Trimming shortened V by 2 bases and J by 4 bases, and 9 bases separated the two germline ends. The CDR3 spans 13 residues. This sample is part of a study of identical twins. Findings of the study overall: Cord blood beta clonotypes present at high abundance carried fewer insertions; no such pattern appeared in memory repertoires.

Every sampled donor was Caucasian and healthy. TCRdb passed the 5' RACE reads through MiXCR, listing each CDR3 protein once. The sample holds about 240,000 distinct CDR3 sequences, about 7.5% seen once. This sample was also put to use in a study of yellow fever vaccine responses in identical twins.

V is TRBV29-1 and J is TRBJ2-1; possible D gene TRBD1, 5 bases. The sequencing sample was made of CD8+ T cells sorted from blood. This receptor was identified in a woman aged 18-29 years in good health. The CDR3, as DNA: TGCAGCGTTGAAAAGACAGAATACAATGAGCAGTTCTTC. Protein: CSVEKTEYNEQFF.